The 8 T cell receptor beta chains below all came from one sample that was sequenced in a study of response to subunit inactivated influenza vaccine. TCRdb reanalysed the RT-PCR reads using MiXCR and keeps one entry per CDR3 protein. This table has more than 400,000 distinct CDR3 sequences, approximately 11% appearing once. The sample in question was PBMCs from blood, obtained 45 days after vaccination. These receptors were collected from a man in his fifties who received an inactivated influenza vaccine.

This clonotype was seen repeatedly, ten times or more. The chain recombines TRBV5-1 with TRBJ1-2; D call uncertain. This CDR3 has 15 residues. Trimming shortened V by 5 bases and J by 0 bases, and 14 bases separated the two germline ends. The V gene's germline CDR1 is SGHRS and CDR2 YFSETQ. The CDR3 bases are TGCGCCAGCAGGCAGCCCGGACCGACTAACTATGGCTACACCTTC. It codes for CASRQPGPTNYGYTF.

The chain is built from TRBV5-1 and TRBJ2-1; no clear D gene. The CDR3 runs to 18 residues. Trimming took off 1 base at V and 0 bases at J, with 17 bases between the two ends. Germline assignment: CDR1 SGHRS and CDR2 YFSETQ. The CDR3 nucleotides read TGCGCCAGCAGCTTGACTCTGGCACCGGAGAGCTCCTACAATGAGCAGTTCTTC. It is translated as CASSLTLAPESSYNEQFF.

This chain uses TRBV7-9 with TRBJ2-7; 12 bases are a match to TRBD2. V was pared by 6 bases and J by 6 bases, with 15 bases of the junction left unmatched. In germline, CDR1 is SEHNR, CDR2 FQNEAQ (reference sequence). CDR3 size: 17 residues. The CDR3 region is CASSSGLAGLYRSEQYF. The CDR3 DNA reads TGTGCCAGCAGTTCCGGACTAGCGGGGCTCTATAGATCCGAGCAGTACTTC.

The chain employs TRBV20-1 and TRBJ2-5, with a possible D match to TRBD2 (6 bases). CDR3 length: 15 amino acids. Germline CDR1 reads DFQATT; CDR2 reads SNEGSKA (reference sequence). V was clipped by 0 bases and J by 2 bases, with 13 bases between them. This CDR3 is CSARDLRTKQETQYF. CDR3 nucleotides: TGCAGTGCTAGAGATCTCCGGACTAAACAAGAGACCCAGTACTTC.

The rearrangement joins TRBV27 to TRBJ1-4; no clear D gene. The CDR3 contains 16 residues. V was clipped by 5 bases and J by 2 bases, with 15 bases between them. Germline assignment: CDR1 MNHEY and CDR2 SMNVEV (reference sequence). CDR3 in DNA: TGTGCCAGCAGTCTCCTACGGCCGGAGACTAATGAAAAACTGTTTTTT. Translated, it gives CASSLLRPETNEKLFF.

Only a few counts were recorded for this clonotype. CDR3 nucleotide sequence: TGTGCCACCTCCGGGCGGGCCAACACCGGGGAGCTGTTTTTT. Translated: CATSGRANTGELFF. This chain joins TRBV24-1 and TRBJ2-2; D may be TRBD2 (5 bases). Trimming removed 9 bases from V and 2 bases from J, with 12 bases in between. Germline V gene lookup returns CDR1 KGHDR and CDR2 SFDVKD. The CDR3 is 14 residues long.

This clonotype was observed a few times. This sequence joins TRBV4-1 and TRBJ1-2; 7 bases are shared with TRBD1. This CDR3 is built from 16 residues. J was trimmed by 4 bases and V by 2 bases; bases with no gene match: 10. Germline values: CDR1 MGHRA, CDR2 YSYEKL. The CDR3 DNA is TGCGCCAGCAGCCAACGCCGGGACAGCGGAATCTATGGCTACACCTTC. Its protein product is CASSQRRDSGIYGYTF.

The V gene is TRBV20-1, the J gene TRBJ2-3; D ambiguous. CDR1 DFQATT and CDR2 SNEGSKA come from the germline V gene (reference sequence). V was trimmed by 1 base and J by 0 bases, leaving 8 bases between them. The CDR3 runs to 14 residues. The CDR3 region is CSARGGSSTDTQYF. CDR3 coding DNA: TGCAGTGCTAGAGGCGGCTCTAGCACAGATACGCAGTATTTT.